Listed below are T cell receptor beta chains from one sample, sequenced in a study of neurological immune-mediated disorders. MiXCR was run by TCRdb on the 5' RACE reads, yielding one entry per CDR3 protein. Seen here are some 38,000 distinct CDR3 sequences, less than 3.5% observed once, and the top ten hold more than 7.5%. The sample taken for sequencing was PBMCs. The receptors come from a woman aged 55-70 years with multiple sclerosis. The conserved cysteine and the conserved F or W are not part of the CDR3 here.

J gene: TRBJ1-1
V gene: TRBV7-9
CDR3 protein: ASRPGDRGSTEAF

J gene: TRBJ2-3
V gene: TRBV9
CDR3 protein: ASSVDSDTQY

J gene: TRBJ2-2
V gene: TRBV7-8
CDR3 protein: ASRIGGELF

J gene: TRBJ1-4
V gene: TRBV6-5
CDR3 protein: ASSYSIGGTNEKLF

J gene: TRBJ1-2
V gene: TRBV5-1
CDR3 protein: ASRGTDPYGYT

J gene: TRBJ1-3
V gene: TRBV14
CDR3 protein: ASRPSGGAGNTIY

J gene: TRBJ2-3
V gene: TRBV5-1
CDR3 protein: ASSLEGRAFTDTQY

J gene: TRBJ1-1
V gene: TRBV5-1
CDR3 protein: ASSLAGGVGTEAF

J gene: TRBJ2-7
V gene: TRBV4-2
CDR3 protein: ASSQPSRGLSGAYEQY

J gene: TRBJ2-5
V gene: TRBV5-1
CDR3 protein: ASSPRQGAGGTQY

J gene: TRBJ2-1
V gene: TRBV27
CDR3 protein: ASRSGGRQRYNEQF

J gene: TRBJ2-7
V gene: TRBV5-1
CDR3 protein: ASSLVAGGNEQY

J gene: TRBJ2-2
V gene: TRBV20-1
CDR3 protein: SARARRRNTGELF

J gene: TRBJ2-2
V gene: TRBV20-1
CDR3 protein: SATDLTNTGELF

J gene: TRBJ2-3
V gene: TRBV20-1
CDR3 protein: SARASLDTQY

J gene: TRBJ2-1
V gene: TRBV9
CDR3 protein: ASSVVDLYNEQF

J gene: TRBJ2-1
V gene: TRBV5-1
CDR3 protein: ASSLGWRGGHNEQF

J gene: TRBJ1-1
V gene: TRBV18
CDR3 protein: ASSPLEGNTEAF

J gene: TRBJ1-1
V gene: TRBV28
CDR3 protein: ASVRTMNTEAF

J gene: TRBJ2-1
V gene: TRBV7-9
CDR3 protein: ASSAAGGVVDEQF

J gene: TRBJ2-1
V gene: TRBV5-1
CDR3 protein: ASSFPMMNEQF

J gene: TRBJ2-1
V gene: TRBV5-1
CDR3 protein: ASSFLAGVNNEQF

J gene: TRBJ2-1
V gene: TRBV20-1
CDR3 protein: SATRQGGPHEQF

J gene: TRBJ2-1
V gene: TRBV20-1
CDR3 protein: SARAPDSYTPNEQF

J gene: TRBJ1-2
V gene: TRBV7-9
CDR3 protein: ASSLAREYGYT

J gene: TRBJ1-1
V gene: TRBV3-1
CDR3 protein: ASSKTGGVTEAF

J gene: TRBJ2-7
V gene: TRBV5-1
CDR3 protein: ASILTSGGSYEQY

J gene: TRBJ2-5
V gene: TRBV20-1
CDR3 protein: SADGLAGGGKETQY

J gene: TRBJ2-1
V gene: TRBV5-1
CDR3 protein: ASSLALGLAGGTEQF

J gene: TRBJ2-5
V gene: TRBV6-1
CDR3 protein: ASSERLAGLGETQY

J gene: TRBJ1-2
V gene: TRBV20-1
CDR3 protein: SASGRVGYGYT

J gene: TRBJ2-1
V gene: TRBV7-2
CDR3 protein: ASSPPGQNLYNEQF

J gene: TRBJ1-2
V gene: TRBV28
CDR3 protein: ATLKTANYGYT

J gene: TRBJ1-2
V gene: TRBV12-3/TRBV12-4
CDR3 protein: ASRKTGGPPAGYT

J gene: TRBJ1-1
V gene: TRBV5-8
CDR3 protein: ASRRKGGTKNTEAF

J gene: TRBJ2-1
V gene: TRBV9
CDR3 protein: ASSLQGAKWNEQF

J gene: TRBJ1-4
V gene: TRBV5-1
CDR3 protein: ASSPSPGTDIYLNGKLF

J gene: TRBJ2-7
V gene: TRBV12-3/TRBV12-4
CDR3 protein: ASSFQGNYEQY

J gene: TRBJ2-1
V gene: TRBV24-1
CDR3 protein: ATSDSDTSNEQF

J gene: TRBJ1-2
V gene: TRBV12-3/TRBV12-4
CDR3 protein: ASSLIGGGYT

J gene: TRBJ2-7
V gene: TRBV5-5
CDR3 protein: ASSFRDTGSYEQY

J gene: TRBJ2-2
V gene: TRBV20-1
CDR3 protein: SAQGSSGELF

J gene: TRBJ1-3
V gene: TRBV20-1
CDR3 protein: SAGTRMTGNTIY

J gene: TRBJ2-2
V gene: TRBV12-3/TRBV12-4
CDR3 protein: ASSLADRNSGELF

J gene: TRBJ2-7
V gene: TRBV20-1
CDR3 protein: SAPSDRYEQY

J gene: TRBJ2-2
V gene: TRBV11-3
CDR3 protein: ASSRGTDNTGELF

J gene: TRBJ2-7
V gene: TRBV6-6
CDR3 protein: ASSYSRGRGLAKPYEQY

J gene: TRBJ2-3
V gene: TRBV20-1
CDR3 protein: SARDHRGRMDTQY

J gene: TRBJ2-2
V gene: TRBV4-1
CDR3 protein: ASSPQRTGELF

J gene: TRBJ2-1
V gene: TRBV5-1
CDR3 protein: ASSGQPSGGASYEQF

J gene: TRBJ2-7
V gene: TRBV7-9
CDR3 protein: ASSFGLAGATYEQY

J gene: TRBJ2-1
V gene: TRBV2
CDR3 protein: ASSSGTGFNEQF

J gene: TRBJ2-3
V gene: TRBV20-1
CDR3 protein: SARVGVADTQY

J gene: TRBJ1-6
V gene: TRBV5-5
CDR3 protein: ASSSEGHNSPLH

J gene: TRBJ2-7
V gene: TRBV4-1
CDR3 protein: ASSKTPNSYEQY

J gene: TRBJ1-5
V gene: TRBV30
CDR3 protein: AWDGGRNQPQH

J gene: TRBJ2-5
V gene: TRBV7-7
CDR3 protein: ASSFGSRETQY

J gene: TRBJ2-1
V gene: TRBV5-1
CDR3 protein: ASSLVQSSYNEQF

J gene: TRBJ2-5
V gene: TRBV20-1
CDR3 protein: SAEGTSGGGETQY

J gene: TRBJ2-5
V gene: TRBV5-1
CDR3 protein: ASSLVASGEETQY